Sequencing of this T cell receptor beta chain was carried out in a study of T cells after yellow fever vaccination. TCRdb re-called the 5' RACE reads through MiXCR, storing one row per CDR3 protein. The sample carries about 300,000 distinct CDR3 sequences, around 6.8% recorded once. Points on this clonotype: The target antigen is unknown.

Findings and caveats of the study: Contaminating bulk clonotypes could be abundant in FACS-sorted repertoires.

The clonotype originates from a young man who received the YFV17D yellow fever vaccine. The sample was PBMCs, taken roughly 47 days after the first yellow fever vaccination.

This CDR3 is CASSPAGWANVLTF. As DNA, the CDR3 is TGTGCCAGCAGCCCAGCCGGGTGGGCCAACGTCCTGACTTTC. The V call is TRBV7-2, the J call TRBJ2-6, with D unclear. This CDR3 has 14 residues. Per germline, CDR1 SGHTA and CDR2 FQGNSA. Trimming cost V 5 bases and J 5 bases, with 10 bases left between them.